The 9 T cell receptor beta chains below were found in one sample sequenced in a study of blood T cells in healthy people across ages (dated by TCRdb to about 2015). The library was generated by 5' RACE. Sequencing was carried out with an Illumina HiSeq 2500. The second PCR ran for about 6 to 11 cycles and used a J-beta primer mix along with a sample-barcoded 5' primer. TCRdb trimmed public reads at Q25 via fastp, called clones via MiXCR and kept in-frame beta chains. Here each entry gathers all rows of one CDR3 protein and keeps the most common genes and DNA. The sample table lists some 920,000 distinct CDR3 sequences, roughly 51% of them with a count of one. The ten biggest clones cover 20% to 25% of the sample. The source material was blood. The source of these receptors is a woman aged 60-75 years in good health.

The sample holds a few counts of this clonotype. The V gene is TRBV29-1, the J gene TRBJ2-7, with TRBD1 identical over 7 bases. CDR1 is SQVTM, CDR2 ANQGSEA, per germline. Trimming cost V 4 bases and J 1 base; bases outside gene matches: 7. The CDR3 runs to 14 residues. The CDR3 DNA sequence: TGCAGCGTTGTCGTAGGGACAGTGTCCTACGAGCAGTACTTC. Translated: CSVVVGTVSYEQYF.

A remark on this clonotype: A read error may be the cause here, since a much bigger clone is one base away. This chain uses TRBV4-2 with TRBJ2-7; TRBD1 matches 7 bases. CDR1 LGHNA and CDR2 YNFKEQ come from the germline V gene. CDR3 length equals 14 residues. Trimming cost V 4 bases and J 4 bases; bases outside gene matches: 7. The CDR3 reads CASSRAAGGYEQYF. The CDR3 coding sequence is TGTGCCAGCAGCCGAGCGGCAGGGGGATACGAGCAGTACTTC.

This clonotype has ten or more counts. The gene calls are TRBV18 and TRBJ2-5; no firm D call. CDR3 length: 13 residues. Germline lookup yields CDR1 KGHSH and CDR2 LQKENI. V gave up 5 bases and J gave up 5 bases, with 12 bases separating them. In DNA form, the CDR3 reads TGTGCCAGCTCAAATCCCCTTTCGGAGACCCAGTACTTC. Its protein is CASSNPLSETQYF.

The chain employs TRBV11-2 and TRBJ2-3; TRBD2 matches 9 bases. This CDR3 contains 15 residues. J was trimmed by 5 bases and V by 6 bases; bases with no gene match: 9. Germline CDR1 SGHAT, CDR2 FQNNGV. CDR3 region: CASRELAGARDTQYF. The CDR3 region has the DNA TGTGCCAGCAGGGAGTTAGCGGGAGCAAGAGATACGCAGTATTTT. The variable domain in full, completed from reference TRBV11-2 and TRBJ2-3, reads EAGVAQSPRYKIIEKRQSVAFWCNPISGHATLYWYQQILGQGPKLLIQFQNNGVVDDSQLPKDRFSAERLKGVDSTLKIQPAKLEDSAVYLCASRELAGARDTQYFGPGTRLTVL.

This clonotype has more than one count but fewer than ten. The rearrangement links TRBV11-2 to TRBJ1-6; no clear D. Germline CDR1 reads SGHAT; CDR2 reads FQNNGV. Trimming took off 0 bases at V and 7 bases at J, with 13 bases between the two ends. The CDR3 runs 16 residues. This CDR3 reads CASSLDFRAQNSPLHF. CDR3 sequence (DNA): TGTGCCAGCAGCTTAGATTTCCGCGCGCAGAATTCACCCCTCCACTTT.

The rearrangement links TRBV20-1 to TRBJ1-5; D possibly corresponds to TRBD1 (5 bases). CDR1 is DFQATT and CDR2 is SNEGSKA in the germline V gene (reference sequence). The length of the CDR3 is 13 residues. V lost 6 bases and J lost 4, with 13 bases in between. CDR3 in amino acids: CSALGTVNQPQHF. Here the CDR3 DNA reads TGCAGTGCGTTGGGGACTGTTAATCAGCCCCAGCATTTT.

The chain carries TRBV15 and TRBJ2-5; 11 bases are a match to TRBD2. V shed 0 bases and J 2 bases; nucleotides not matched to a gene: 8. CDR1 is LNHNV, CDR2 YYDKDF, per germline (reference sequence). The CDR3 runs 18 residues. The CDR3 region is CATSRDLLAGVFQETQYF. The CDR3 bases are TGTGCCACCAGCAGAGATCTACTAGCGGGAGTGTTTCAAGAGACCCAGTACTTC. The full variable domain, in which reference TRBV15 and TRBJ2-5 provide the parts outside the CDR3, is DAMVIQNPRYQVTQFGKPVTLSCSQTLNHNVMYWYQQKSSQAPKLLFHYYDKDFNNEADTPDNFQSRRPNTSFCFLDIRSPGLGDTAMYLCATSRDLLAGVFQETQYFGPGTRLLVL.

This clonotype was seen only a few times. The chain couples TRBV7-2 to TRBJ2-7; 10 bases match TRBD2. Looked up from germline, CDR1 is SGHTA and CDR2 is FQGNSA. V gave up 3 bases and J gave up 5 bases; unmatched junction bases: 13. This CDR3 region has 17 residues. CDR3 DNA: TGTGCCAGCAGCTTTAGGACTAGCGGAATTAAGGGCCACGAGCAGTACTTC. It specifies CASSFRTSGIKGHEQYF.

This clonotype has more than one count but fewer than ten. Written as DNA, the CDR3 is TGCAGCGCCCTGTGGGGCTACGAGCAGTACTTC. As protein: CSALWGYEQYF. This chain connects TRBV29-1 to TRBJ2-7; no reliable D call. V was shortened by 7 bases and J by 3 bases, with 10 bases between the two germline ends. The germline V gene has CDR1 SQVTM and CDR2 ANQGSEA. The CDR3 length is 11 residues.